This TCR beta chain was found in a study of T-cell memory formation after mild COVID-19. Study context: Largely, the TCR clusters proved donor specific.

With constant-segment primers, 5'RACE yielded cDNA libraries of TCR alpha and TCR beta that carried sample barcodes and UMIs. TCRdb reprocessed the 5' RACE reads via MiXCR and lists one record per CDR3 protein. The sample shows some 54,000 distinct CDR3 sequences, over 7.5% of them seen only once. The length of the CDR3 is 15 residues. Trimming cost V 2 bases and J 5 bases, with 13 bases left between them. Germline CDR1 and CDR2: LNHDA and SQIVND (reference sequence). This clonotype was seen more than once but under ten times. Its antigen is not known. Study-wide findings and caveats: CD4+ contracting clones were mainly CM and EM; CD8+ ones, EMRA.

The rearrangement links TRBV19 to TRBJ2-1; the D gene is possibly TRBD1 (5 bases). The sequenced sample was PBMCs or a T cell subset sorted from them (not recorded which). The sequence came from a man in his late teens or twenties who had mild COVID-19 (a few samples of this study predate the infection). Cell type and time point are not known. The CDR3 sequence: CASSITQDIDNEQFF. The CDR3 DNA reads TGTGCCAGTAGTATAACCCAGGACATCGACAATGAGCAGTTCTTC.